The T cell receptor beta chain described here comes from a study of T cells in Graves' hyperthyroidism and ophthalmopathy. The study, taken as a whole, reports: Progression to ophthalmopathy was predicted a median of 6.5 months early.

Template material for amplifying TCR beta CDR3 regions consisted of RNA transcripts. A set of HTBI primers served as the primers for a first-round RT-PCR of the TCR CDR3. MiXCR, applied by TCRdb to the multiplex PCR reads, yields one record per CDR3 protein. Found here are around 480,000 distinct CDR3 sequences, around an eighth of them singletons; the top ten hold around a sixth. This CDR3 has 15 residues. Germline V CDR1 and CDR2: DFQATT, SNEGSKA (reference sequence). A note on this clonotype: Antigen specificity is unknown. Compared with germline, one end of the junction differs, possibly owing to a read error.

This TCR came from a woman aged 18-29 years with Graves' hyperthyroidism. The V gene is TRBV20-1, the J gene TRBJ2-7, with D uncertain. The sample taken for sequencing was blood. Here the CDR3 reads CSAGDKGFSSYEQYF. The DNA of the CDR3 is TGCAGTGCTGGAGATAAAGGGTTCAGCTCCTACGAGCAGTACTTC.